The 22 T cell receptor beta chains below all came from one sample that was sequenced in a study of T cell changes during pregnancy in multiple sclerosis. Assay used: immunoSEQ multiplex PCR; TCRdb lists only in-frame clones, some missing. The table lists just under 50,000 clones, roughly 95% of them singletons. Specimen: CD4+ T cells from peripheral blood mononuclear cells, collected in the third trimester of pregnancy. These receptors originate from a female donor with multiple sclerosis, enrolled in a pregnancy study.

This chain uses TRBV5-1 with TRBJ2-1, with 11 bases aligning to TRBD2. Losses at the gene ends were 0 bases for V and 9 bases for J; bases not matched to a gene: 5. This CDR3 has 15 residues. Germline assignment: CDR1 SGHRS and CDR2 YFSETQ. The CDR3: CASSLDSSGRSEQFF. In nucleotides, the CDR3 is TGCGCCAGCAGCTTGGACTCTAGCGGGAGGTCTGAGCAGTTCTTC.

The chain uses TRBV7-2 and TRBJ2-7; possibly TRBD2 for D (5 bases). With 3 bases removed from V and 5 bases from J, the gap between germline ends came to 14 bases. CDR1 SGHTA and CDR2 FQGNSA come from the germline V gene. The CDR3 is 14 amino acids. CDR3: CASSFNEGFDEQYF. The CDR3 DNA is TGTGCCAGCAGCTTTAACGAGGGTTTCGACGAGCAGTACTTC.

The CDR3 here is CASRGNAGTEAFF. The CDR3 nucleotides read TGTGCCAGCAGGGGGAACGCGGGCACTGAAGCTTTCTTT. The chain is built from TRBV28 and TRBJ1-1; D is uncertain. The CDR3 covers 13 residues. Trimming removed 6 bases at V and 4 bases at J, with 12 bases between. CDR1 and CDR2 (germline): MDHEN, SYDVKM.

The rearrangement links TRBV7-7 to TRBJ2-2, with a weak D call TRBD1 (6 bases). Trimming shortened V by 3 bases and J by 6 bases, and 11 bases separated the two germline ends. The CDR3 is 14 amino acids. Germline V gene data show CDR1 as SSHAT and CDR2 as FNYEAQ (reference sequence). The CDR3, as DNA: TGTGCCAGCAGCTTCATTCCAGGGGCCGGGGAGCTGTTTTTT. Translation: CASSFIPGAGELFF.

This chain links TRBV29-1 with TRBJ2-7; TRBD1 matches 7 bases. The V and J ends lost 7 bases and 6 bases, in that order; junction bases with no gene match: 6. The CDR3 totals 11 residues. Germline V gene lookup returns CDR1 SQVTM and CDR2 ANQGSEA. The CDR3 spells CSARQGGEQYF. The DNA of the CDR3 is TGCAGCGCTAGACAGGGTGGCGAGCAGTACTTC.

The chain carries TRBV28 and TRBJ1-2, with D uncertain. Between the trimmed V and J ends, which lost 5 bases and 3 bases, there was a span of 16 bases. The germline CDR1 and CDR2 sequences are MDHEN and SYDVKM. CDR3 length: 15 residues. The CDR3 nucleotides read TGTGCCAGCAGTCCTACCCGCGGAAGTGACTATGGCTACACCTTC. Residues: CASSPTRGSDYGYTF.

CDR3 sequence (DNA): TGTGCCAGCAGTCGGTGGACAGGGGGCGATGAAAAACTGTTTTTT. This translates into CASSRWTGGDEKLFF. The chain links TRBV6-5 to TRBJ1-4; 11 bases are shared with TRBD1. CDR1 and CDR2 (germline): MNHEY, SVGAGI. The CDR3 covers 15 residues. The V and J ends lost 5 bases and 6 bases, in that order; junction bases with no gene match: 5.

The CDR3 spells CATERKGVAFF. For the CDR3, the DNA is TGCGCCACCGAAAGGAAAGGGGTGGCTTTCTTT. The chain couples TRBV5-1 to TRBJ1-1; possible D gene TRBD1, 5 bases. The CDR3 is 11 residues long. V was trimmed by 9 bases and J by 11 bases, leaving 17 bases between them. CDR1 and CDR2 (germline): SGHRS, YFSETQ.

The gene calls are TRBV5-5 and TRBJ2-1; 9 bases fit TRBD2. J was trimmed by 7 bases and V by 0 bases; bases with no gene match: 11. This CDR3 contains 17 residues. From germline, CDR1 is SGHKS and CDR2 YYEKEE (reference sequence). In nucleotides, the CDR3 is TGTGCCAGCAGCTTGGAGGTACTAGCGGGCCCTAAGAATGAGCAGTTCTTC. This translates into CASSLEVLAGPKNEQFF.

The rearrangement uses TRBV2 and TRBJ1-1; D remains ambiguous. The CDR3 extends over 14 amino acids. Germline CDR1 SNHLY, CDR2 FYNNEI. Trimming removed 7 bases from V and 5 bases from J, with 17 bases in between. In DNA, the CDR3 is TGTGCCAGCACTCAGAGGGAAGGGCGGACTGAAGCTTTCTTT. Translated, it gives CASTQREGRTEAFF.

The rearrangement links TRBV19 to TRBJ2-7; D perhaps matches TRBD2 (5 bases). In germline, CDR1 is LNHDA, CDR2 SQIVND (reference sequence). This CDR3 has 14 amino acids. V was clipped by 8 bases and J by 2 bases, with 16 bases between them. The CDR3: CASASPGPPYEQYF. The CDR3 nucleotides are TGTGCCAGTGCTAGCCCCGGACCTCCCTACGAGCAGTACTTC. The whole variable domain, filled in from reference TRBV19 and TRBJ2-7, reads DGGITQSPKYLFRKEGQNVTLSCEQNLNHDAMYWYRQDPGQGLRLIYYSQIVNDFQKGDIAEGYSVSREKKESFPLTVTSAQKNPTAFYLCASASPGPPYEQYFGPGTRLTVT.

CDR3 residues: CASSLDRTSGAAYEQYF. CDR3 DNA: TGTGCCAGCAGCTTAGATCGGACTAGCGGGGCGGCCTACGAGCAGTACTTC. The chain has TRBV11-2 and TRBJ2-7; 12 bases align to TRBD2. The CDR3 covers 17 residues. Germline V gene data show CDR1 as SGHAT and CDR2 as FQNNGV. V shed 0 bases, J shed 2 bases, and the junction held 5 bases outside the gene matches.

This chain connects TRBV28 to TRBJ1-5; tentative D call: TRBD1 (5 bases). V lost 7 bases and J 5 bases, leaving 9 bases between the germline ends. This CDR3 has 12 amino acids. Germline CDR1 is MDHEN and CDR2 is SYDVKM. This CDR3 is CASTPGDQPQHF. In DNA form, the CDR3 reads TGTGCCAGCACCCCGGGGGATCAGCCCCAGCATTTT. Full variable domain (outside the CDR3, taken from reference TRBV28 and TRBJ1-5): DVKVTQSSRYLVKRTGEKVFLECVQDMDHENMFWYRQDPGLGLRLIYFSYDVKMKEKGDIPEGYSVSREKKERFSLILESASTNQTSMYLCASTPGDQPQHFGDGTRLSIL.

V and J are TRBV6-5 and TRBJ1-6; D call uncertain. Trimming cost V 6 bases and J 9 bases, with 15 bases left between them. The CDR3 extends over 14 amino acids. In germline, CDR1 is MNHEY, CDR2 SVGAGI. The CDR3 sequence: CASREGTHASPLHF. DNA for the CDR3: TGTGCCAGCAGGGAGGGTACTCATGCTTCACCCCTCCACTTT.

The J gene is TRBJ2-7, the V gene TRBV19; 8 nucleotides align to TRBD1. Germline V CDR1 and CDR2: LNHDA, SQIVND (reference sequence). The CDR3 length is 16 residues. V gave up 4 bases and J gave up 2 bases; unmatched junction bases: 10. Written as DNA, the CDR3 is TGTGCCAGTAGTACATCACCAGGACAGGGAACCTACGAGCAGTACTTC. Encoded protein: CASSTSPGQGTYEQYF.

The chain joins TRBV7-9 to TRBJ1-2, with TRBD1 as a possible D gene (5 bases). The ends were cut back, 11 bases at V and 3 bases at J, with 19 bases in the middle. This CDR3 region has 14 residues. The germline V gene has CDR1 SEHNR and CDR2 FQNEAQ (reference sequence). Here the CDR3 reads CAHDKGVSDYGYTF. The DNA for the CDR3 is TGTGCCCATGACAAAGGGGTTTCGGACTATGGCTACACCTTC.

The chain carries TRBV27 and TRBJ1-4; D gene uncertain. Germline values: CDR1 MNHEY, CDR2 SMNVEV (reference sequence). V shed 6 bases and J shed 2 bases, with 10 bases lying between them. The CDR3 covers 14 residues. CDR3: CASRAGGTNEKLFF. CDR3 DNA: TGTGCCAGCAGGGCAGGAGGGACTAATGAAAAACTGTTTTTT.

This chain joins TRBV27 and TRBJ1-6; 9 bases line up with TRBD1. The CDR3 contains 15 residues. V shed 6 bases and J 7 bases; nucleotides not matched to a gene: 7. Germline lookup yields CDR1 MNHEY and CDR2 SMNVEV (reference sequence). Written as DNA, the CDR3 is TGTGCCAGCAGCGCATGGGGACAGGGAAATTCACCCCTCCACTTT. This encodes CASSAWGQGNSPLHF.

This chain joins TRBV5-4 and TRBJ1-2; D uncertain. Germline V gene sequence: CDR1 SGHNT, CDR2 YYREEE (reference sequence). V lost 4 bases and J 4 bases, leaving 20 bases between the germline ends. This CDR3 has 16 amino acids. The CDR3 nucleotides are TGTGCCAGCAGCCAGCTTCCCCCCCAGGAATTCTATGGCTACACCTTC. Translated, it gives CASSQLPPQEFYGYTF. Combining the CDR3 with reference TRBV5-4 and TRBJ1-2 gives the whole variable domain ETGVTQSPTHLIKTRGQQVTLRCSSQSGHNTVSWYQQALGQGPQFIFQYYREEENGRGNFPPRFSGLQFPNYSSELNVNALELDDSALYLCASSQLPPQEFYGYTFGSGTRLTVV.

This clone was seen a few times. The chain carries TRBV18 and TRBJ2-5; D possibly corresponds to TRBD1 (6 bases). The CDR3 consists of 17 residues. Looked up from germline, CDR1 is KGHSH and CDR2 is LQKENI. V lost 3 bases, J lost 2 bases, and 19 bases lay in between. CDR3 sequence reads: CASSPLVRIRGQETQYF. CDR3 DNA sequence: TGTGCCAGCTCACCTTTGGTCCGAATCAGGGGACAAGAGACCCAGTACTTC.

This rearrangement joins TRBV12-5 to TRBJ1-6; D unresolved. Germline V lookup: CDR1 LGHNT, CDR2 FRNRAP. V lost 6 bases and J lost 5, with 5 bases in between. The CDR3 contains 12 residues. The CDR3 loop is CASGRNNSPLHF. The CDR3 region has the DNA TGTGCTAGTGGGAGGAATAATTCACCCCTCCACTTT.

The chain employs TRBV18 and TRBJ1-3; 8 positions agree with TRBD1. The V gene's germline CDR1 is KGHSH and CDR2 LQKENI. J gave up 3 bases and V 2 bases, and 18 bases lay outside the gene matches. This CDR3 region has 20 residues. CDR3 in amino acids: CASSPVYGTGLQINGNTIYF. CDR3 nucleotide sequence: TGTGCCAGCTCACCAGTTTATGGGACAGGCCTTCAAATTAATGGAAACACCATATATTTT.